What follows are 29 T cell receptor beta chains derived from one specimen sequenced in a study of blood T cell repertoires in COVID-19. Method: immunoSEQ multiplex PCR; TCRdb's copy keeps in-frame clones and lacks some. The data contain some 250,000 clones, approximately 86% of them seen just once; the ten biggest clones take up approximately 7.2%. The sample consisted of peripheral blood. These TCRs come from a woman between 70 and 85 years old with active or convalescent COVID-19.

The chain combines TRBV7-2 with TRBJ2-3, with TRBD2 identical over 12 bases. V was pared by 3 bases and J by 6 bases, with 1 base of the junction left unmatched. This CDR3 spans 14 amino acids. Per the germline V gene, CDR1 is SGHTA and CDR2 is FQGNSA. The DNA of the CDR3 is TGTGCCAGCAGCTTTGGACTAGCGGGGGATACGCAGTATTTT. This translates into CASSFGLAGDTQYF.

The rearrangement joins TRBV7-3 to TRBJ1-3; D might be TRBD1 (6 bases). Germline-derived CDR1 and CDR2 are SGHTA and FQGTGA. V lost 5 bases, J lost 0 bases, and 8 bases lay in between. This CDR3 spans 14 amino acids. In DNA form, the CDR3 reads TGTGCCAGCAGCCTGACAGGCTCTGGAAACACCATATATTTT. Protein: CASSLTGSGNTIYF.

CDR3 DNA sequence: TGTGCCAGCAGTTACAGCAGCGGGAATTCACCCCTCCACTTT. Encoded protein: CASSYSSGNSPLHF. V usage is TRBV2 and J usage is TRBJ1-6; D unclear. V lost 5 bases to trimming and J lost 7 bases, with 12 bases between them. Germline V gene sequence: CDR1 SNHLY, CDR2 FYNNEI. The CDR3 runs to 14 residues.

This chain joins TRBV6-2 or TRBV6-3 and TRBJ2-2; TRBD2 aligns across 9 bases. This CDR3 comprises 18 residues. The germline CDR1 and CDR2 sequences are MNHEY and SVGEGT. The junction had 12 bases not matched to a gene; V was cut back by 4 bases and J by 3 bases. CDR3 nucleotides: TGTGCCAGCAGTTCATCCCTCCCTAGCGGGGCGGACACCGGGGAGCTGTTTTTT. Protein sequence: CASSSSLPSGADTGELFF.

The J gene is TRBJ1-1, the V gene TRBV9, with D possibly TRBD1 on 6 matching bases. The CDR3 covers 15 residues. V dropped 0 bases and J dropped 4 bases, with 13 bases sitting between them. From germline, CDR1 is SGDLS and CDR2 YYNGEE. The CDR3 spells CASSVGAGEGTEAFF. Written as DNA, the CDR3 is TGTGCCAGCAGCGTAGGGGCAGGGGAGGGCACTGAAGCTTTCTTT.

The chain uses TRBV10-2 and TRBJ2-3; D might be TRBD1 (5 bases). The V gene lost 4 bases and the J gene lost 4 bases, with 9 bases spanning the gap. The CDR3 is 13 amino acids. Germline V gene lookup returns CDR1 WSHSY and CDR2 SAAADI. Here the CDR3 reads CASSGGRADTQYF. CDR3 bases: TGCGCCAGCAGTGGTGGCAGGGCAGATACGCAGTATTTT.

CDR3 in amino acids: CASSLTQGAEAFF. CDR3 in DNA: TGCGCCAGCAGCTTGACACAGGGGGCTGAAGCTTTCTTT. The chain is built from TRBV10-1 and TRBJ1-1; 8 nucleotides agree with TRBD1. The ends lost 6 bases at V and 6 bases at J; junction bases unmatched: 6. Per germline, CDR1 WNHNN and CDR2 SYGVQD (reference sequence). This CDR3 region has 13 residues.

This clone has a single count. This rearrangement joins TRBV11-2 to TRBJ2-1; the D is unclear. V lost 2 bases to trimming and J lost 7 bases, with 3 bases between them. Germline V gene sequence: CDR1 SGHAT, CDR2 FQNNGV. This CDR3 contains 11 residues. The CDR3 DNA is TGTGCCAGCAGCTTATCGAATGAGCAGTTCTTC. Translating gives CASSLSNEQFF. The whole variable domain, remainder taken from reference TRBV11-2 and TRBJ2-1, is EAGVAQSPRYKIIEKRQSVAFWCNPISGHATLYWYQQILGQGPKLLIQFQNNGVVDDSQLPKDRFSAERLKGVDSTLKIQPAKLEDSAVYLCASSLSNEQFFGPGTRLTVL.

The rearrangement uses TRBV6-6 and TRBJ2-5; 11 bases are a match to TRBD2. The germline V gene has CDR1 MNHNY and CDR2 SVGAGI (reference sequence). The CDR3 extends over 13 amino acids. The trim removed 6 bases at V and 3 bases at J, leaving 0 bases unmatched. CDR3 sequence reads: CASRGLAEETQYF. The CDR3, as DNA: TGTGCCAGCAGGGGACTAGCGGAAGAGACCCAGTACTTC.

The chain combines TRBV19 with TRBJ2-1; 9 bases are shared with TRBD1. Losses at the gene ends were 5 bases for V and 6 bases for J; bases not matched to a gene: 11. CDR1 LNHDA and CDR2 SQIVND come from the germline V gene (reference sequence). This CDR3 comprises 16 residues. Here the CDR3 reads CASSPPGQGLGNEQFF. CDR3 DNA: TGTGCCAGTAGTCCCCCGGGACAGGGCTTGGGCAATGAGCAGTTCTTC.

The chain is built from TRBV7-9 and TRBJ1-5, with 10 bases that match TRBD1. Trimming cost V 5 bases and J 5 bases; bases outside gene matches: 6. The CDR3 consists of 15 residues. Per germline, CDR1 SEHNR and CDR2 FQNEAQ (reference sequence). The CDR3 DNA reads TGTGCCAGCAGCATGGGGACAGGGGAGCATCAGCCCCAGCATTTT. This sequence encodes CASSMGTGEHQPQHF.

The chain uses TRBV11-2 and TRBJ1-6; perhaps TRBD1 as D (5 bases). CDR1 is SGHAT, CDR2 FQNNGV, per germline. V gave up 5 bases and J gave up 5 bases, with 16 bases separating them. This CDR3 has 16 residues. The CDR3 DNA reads TGTGCCAGCAGCCTCGGAAGGGGCCCGGATAATTCACCCCTCCACTTT. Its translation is CASSLGRGPDNSPLHF.

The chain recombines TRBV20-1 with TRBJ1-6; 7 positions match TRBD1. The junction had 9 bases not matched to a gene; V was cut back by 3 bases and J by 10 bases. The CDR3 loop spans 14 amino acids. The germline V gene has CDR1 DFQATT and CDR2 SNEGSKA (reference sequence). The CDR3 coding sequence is TGCAGTGCTAGTATAAACAGGGGAGGATCACCCCTCCACTTT. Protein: CSASINRGGSPLHF.

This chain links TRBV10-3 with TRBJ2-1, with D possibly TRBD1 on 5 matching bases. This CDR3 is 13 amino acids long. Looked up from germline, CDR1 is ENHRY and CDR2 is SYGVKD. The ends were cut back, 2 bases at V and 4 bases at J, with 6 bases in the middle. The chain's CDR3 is CAISEDSYNEQFF. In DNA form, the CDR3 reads TGTGCCATCAGTGAGGACAGTTACAATGAGCAGTTCTTC.

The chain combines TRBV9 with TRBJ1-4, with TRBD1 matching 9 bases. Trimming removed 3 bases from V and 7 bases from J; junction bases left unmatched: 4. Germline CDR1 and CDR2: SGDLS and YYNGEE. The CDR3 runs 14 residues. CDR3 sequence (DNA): TGTGCCAGCAGCGAGGGACAGGGTGGTGAAAAACTGTTTTTT. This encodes CASSEGQGGEKLFF.

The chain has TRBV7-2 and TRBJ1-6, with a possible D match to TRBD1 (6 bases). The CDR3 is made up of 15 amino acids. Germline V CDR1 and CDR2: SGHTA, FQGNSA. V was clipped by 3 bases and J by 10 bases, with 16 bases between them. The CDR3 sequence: CASSLAGGLDSPLHF. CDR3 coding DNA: TGTGCCAGCAGCTTGGCCGGGGGGCTAGACTCACCCCTCCACTTT. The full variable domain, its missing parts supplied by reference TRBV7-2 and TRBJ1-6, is GAGVSQSPSNKVTEKGKDVELRCDPISGHTALYWYRQSLGQGLEFLIYFQGNSAPDKSGLPSDRFSAERTGGSVSTLTIQRTQQEDSAVYLCASSLAGGLDSPLHFGNGTRLTVT.

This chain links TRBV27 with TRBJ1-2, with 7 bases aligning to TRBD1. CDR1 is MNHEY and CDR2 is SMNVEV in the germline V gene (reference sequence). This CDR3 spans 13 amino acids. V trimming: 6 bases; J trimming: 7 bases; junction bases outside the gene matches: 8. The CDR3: CASRSTGPGGYTF. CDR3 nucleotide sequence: TGTGCCAGCAGATCGACAGGGCCGGGTGGCTACACCTTC.

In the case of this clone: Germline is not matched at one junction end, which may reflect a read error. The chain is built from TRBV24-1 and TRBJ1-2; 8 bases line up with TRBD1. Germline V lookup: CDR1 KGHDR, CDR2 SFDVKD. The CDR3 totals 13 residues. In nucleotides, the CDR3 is TGTGCCACCAGGGATTGGACAGGGAATGGCTACACCTTC. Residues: CATRDWTGNGYTF.

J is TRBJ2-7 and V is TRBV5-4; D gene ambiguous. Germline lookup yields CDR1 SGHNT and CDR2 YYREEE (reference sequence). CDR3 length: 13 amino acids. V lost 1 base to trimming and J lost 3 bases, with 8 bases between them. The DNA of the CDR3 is TGTGCCAGCAGCTTGAATGGCCACTACGAGCAGTACTTC. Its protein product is CASSLNGHYEQYF.

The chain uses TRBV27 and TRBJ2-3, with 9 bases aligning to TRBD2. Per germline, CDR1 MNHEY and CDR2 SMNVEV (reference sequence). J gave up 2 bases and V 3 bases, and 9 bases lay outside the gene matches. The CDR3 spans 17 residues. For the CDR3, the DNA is TGTGCCAGCAGTTTGGGTCTAGCGGGGAAACTCACAGATACGCAGTATTTT. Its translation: CASSLGLAGKLTDTQYF.

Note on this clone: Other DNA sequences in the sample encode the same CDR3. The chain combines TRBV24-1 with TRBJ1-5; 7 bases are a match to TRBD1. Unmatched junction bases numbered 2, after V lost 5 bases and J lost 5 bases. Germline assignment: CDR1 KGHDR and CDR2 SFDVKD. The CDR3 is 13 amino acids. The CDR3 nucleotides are TGTGCCACCAGTGGACAGGGCGATCAGCCCCAGCATTTT. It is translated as CATSGQGDQPQHF.

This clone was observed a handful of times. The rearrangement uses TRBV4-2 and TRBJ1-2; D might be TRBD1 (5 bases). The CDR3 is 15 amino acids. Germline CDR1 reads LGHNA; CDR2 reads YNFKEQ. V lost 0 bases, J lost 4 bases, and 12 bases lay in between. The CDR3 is CASSQDSDTAYGYTF. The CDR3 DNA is TGTGCCAGCAGCCAAGATTCGGACACAGCCTATGGCTACACCTTC.

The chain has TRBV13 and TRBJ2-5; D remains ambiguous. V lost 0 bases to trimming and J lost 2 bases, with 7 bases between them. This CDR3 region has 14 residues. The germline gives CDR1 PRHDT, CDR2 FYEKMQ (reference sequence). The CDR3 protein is CASSLGELQETQYF. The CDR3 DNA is TGTGCCAGCAGCTTAGGCGAACTACAAGAGACCCAGTACTTC.

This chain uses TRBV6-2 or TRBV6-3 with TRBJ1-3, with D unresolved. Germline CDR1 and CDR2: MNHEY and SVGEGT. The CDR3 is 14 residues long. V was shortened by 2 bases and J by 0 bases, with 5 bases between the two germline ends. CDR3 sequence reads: CASSYQVSGNTIYF. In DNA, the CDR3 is TGTGCCAGCAGTTACCAGGTCTCTGGAAACACCATATATTTT.

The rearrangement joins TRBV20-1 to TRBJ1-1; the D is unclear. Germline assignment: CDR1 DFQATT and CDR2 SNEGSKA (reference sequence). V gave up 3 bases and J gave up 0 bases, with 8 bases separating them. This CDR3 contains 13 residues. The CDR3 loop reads CSASGHMNTEAFF. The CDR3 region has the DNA TGCAGTGCTAGTGGTCACATGAACACTGAAGCTTTCTTT.

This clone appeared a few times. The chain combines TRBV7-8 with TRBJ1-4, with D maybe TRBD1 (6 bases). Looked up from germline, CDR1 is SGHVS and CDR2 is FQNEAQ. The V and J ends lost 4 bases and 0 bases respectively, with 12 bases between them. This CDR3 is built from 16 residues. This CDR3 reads CASSYGQFATNEKLFF. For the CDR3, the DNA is TGTGCCAGCAGCTACGGACAGTTTGCAACTAATGAAAAACTGTTTTTT.

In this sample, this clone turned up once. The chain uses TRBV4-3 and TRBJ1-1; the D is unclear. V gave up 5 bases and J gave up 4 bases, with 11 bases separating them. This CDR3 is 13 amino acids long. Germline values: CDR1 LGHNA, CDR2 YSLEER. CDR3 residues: CASSATDTTEAFF. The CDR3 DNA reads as TGCGCCAGCAGCGCGACCGACACCACTGAAGCTTTCTTT.

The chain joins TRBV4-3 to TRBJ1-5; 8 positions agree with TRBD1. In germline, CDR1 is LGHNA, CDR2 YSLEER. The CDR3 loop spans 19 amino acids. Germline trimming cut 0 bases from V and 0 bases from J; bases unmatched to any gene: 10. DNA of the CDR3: TGCGCCAGCAGCCAAGATTGGACAGGGAGTAGGGGTAGCAATCAGCCCCAGCATTTT. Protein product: CASSQDWTGSRGSNQPQHF.

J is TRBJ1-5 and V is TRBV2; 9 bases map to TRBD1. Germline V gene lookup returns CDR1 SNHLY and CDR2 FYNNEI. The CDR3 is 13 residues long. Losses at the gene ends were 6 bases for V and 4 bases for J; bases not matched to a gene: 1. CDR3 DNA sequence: TGTGCCAGCAGCGGGACAGGGAATCAGCCCCAGCATTTT. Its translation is CASSGTGNQPQHF.